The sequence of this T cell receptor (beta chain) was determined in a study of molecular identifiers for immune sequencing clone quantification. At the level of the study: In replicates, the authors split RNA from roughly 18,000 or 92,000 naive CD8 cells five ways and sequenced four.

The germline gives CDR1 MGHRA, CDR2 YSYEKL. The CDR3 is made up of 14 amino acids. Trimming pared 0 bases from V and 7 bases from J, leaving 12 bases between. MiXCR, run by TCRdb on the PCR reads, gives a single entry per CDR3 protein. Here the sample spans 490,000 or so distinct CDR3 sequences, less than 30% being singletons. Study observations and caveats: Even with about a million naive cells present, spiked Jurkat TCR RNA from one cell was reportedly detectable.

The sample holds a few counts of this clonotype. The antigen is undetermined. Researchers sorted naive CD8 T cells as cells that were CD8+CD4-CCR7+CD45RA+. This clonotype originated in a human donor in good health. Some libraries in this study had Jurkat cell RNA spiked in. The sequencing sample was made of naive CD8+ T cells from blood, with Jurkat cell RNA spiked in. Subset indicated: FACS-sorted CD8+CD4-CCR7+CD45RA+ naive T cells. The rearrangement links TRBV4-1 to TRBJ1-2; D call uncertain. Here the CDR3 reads CASSQDASITGYTF. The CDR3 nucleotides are TGCGCCAGCAGCCAAGACGCCAGTATTACTGGCTACACCTTC.